A single sample is the source of the 29 T cell receptor beta chains below, sequenced in a study of blood T cells in healthy people across ages. Using a J-beta primer mix together with a sample-barcoded 5' primer, a second PCR was run for about 6 to 11 cycles. Using its own MiXCR run on the 5' RACE reads, TCRdb lists one record per CDR3 protein. The sample yields some 1.5 million distinct CDR3 sequences, approximately 28% seen once. The sample comprised blood. The receptors stem from a woman in her thirties in good health.

This chain joins TRBV2 and TRBJ1-5; possible D gene TRBD1, 5 bases. Per germline, CDR1 SNHLY and CDR2 FYNNEI. There are 15 residues in the CDR3. Trimming removed 3 bases from V and 7 bases from J, with 16 bases in between. The CDR3 is CASSDGRGPTQPQHF. CDR3 nucleotide sequence: TGTGCCAGCAGTGACGGGAGGGGCCCGACGCAGCCCCAGCATTTT.

This chain uses TRBV12-3 or TRBV12-4 with TRBJ1-5, with D uncertain. Trimming pared 5 bases from V and 5 bases from J, leaving 16 bases between. The CDR3 is 15 residues long. The CDR3 reads CASSPGGHGHQPQHF. CDR3 in DNA: TGTGCCAGCAGTCCGGGAGGGCACGGGCATCAGCCCCAGCATTTT.

This clonotype came up a few times. V usage is TRBV30 and J usage is TRBJ1-1, with TRBD1 matching over 9 bases. Germline lookup yields CDR1 GTSNPN and CDR2 SVGIG (reference sequence). V was pared by 5 bases and J by 11 bases, with 6 bases of the junction left unmatched. The CDR3 runs to 11 residues. In DNA, the CDR3 is TGTGCCTGGGCCGACAGGGGGATGGCTTTCTTT. This encodes CAWADRGMAFF.

There are many counts of this clonotype. V usage is TRBV2 and J usage is TRBJ2-5; D might be TRBD2 (6 bases). This CDR3 is built from 13 residues. V lost 6 bases and J 5 bases, leaving 13 bases between the germline ends. Germline lookup yields CDR1 SNHLY and CDR2 FYNNEI. In DNA form, the CDR3 reads TGTGCCAGCAGCGGGAGCAGGGAGGAGACCCAGTACTTC. Protein: CASSGSREETQYF.

This rearrangement joins TRBV27 to TRBJ2-7, with 8 bases fitting TRBD2. Germline V lookup: CDR1 MNHEY, CDR2 SMNVEV (reference sequence). The CDR3 consists of 15 residues. J was trimmed by 4 bases and V by 4 bases; bases with no gene match: 9. The CDR3 reads CASSSGLGLWYEQYF. The CDR3 bases are TGTGCCAGCAGTTCGGGACTAGGATTGTGGTACGAGCAGTACTTC.

This clonotype was recorded a few times. The chain links TRBV6-6 to TRBJ1-4; tentatively, D is TRBD1 (6 bases). CDR1 is MNHNY and CDR2 is SVGAGI in the germline V gene (reference sequence). Trimming stripped 6 bases from V and 6 bases from J, with 20 bases between. The CDR3 extends over 16 amino acids. This CDR3 reads CASRGGQSAGDEKLFF. The CDR3 DNA sequence: TGTGCCAGCAGAGGTGGACAGTCCGCCGGGGATGAAAAACTGTTTTTT.

This clonotype showed up many times. V gene TRBV10-1 combines with J gene TRBJ2-1, with TRBD2 matching 8 bases. The CDR3 contains 14 residues. Germline values: CDR1 WNHNN, CDR2 SYGVQD (reference sequence). The junction had 5 bases not matched to a gene; V was cut back by 2 bases and J by 8 bases. CDR3 loop: CASSETSGRDEQFF. CDR3 nucleotides: TGCGCCAGCAGTGAGACTAGCGGACGCGATGAGCAGTTCTTC.

In the case of this clonotype: One end of the junction is discordant with germline, which a read error may explain. The rearrangement uses TRBV24-1 and TRBJ2-1; 16 nucleotides align to TRBD2. Germline CDR1 and CDR2: KGHDR and SFDVKD. The CDR3 runs to 20 residues. The CDR3 reads CATSDPGTSGGARSCNEQFF. In DNA form, the CDR3 reads TGTGCCACCAGTGACCCCGGGACTAGCGGGGGGGCCAGGTCCTGCAATGAGCAGTTCTTC.

This clonotype turned up a few times. V gene TRBV7-8 combines with J gene TRBJ2-1; TRBD2 agrees at 7 bases. Germline V gene lookup returns CDR1 SGHVS and CDR2 FQNEAQ. The V segment lost 2 bases and the J segment 3 bases; nucleotides outside the gene matches: 7. This CDR3 spans 16 amino acids. The CDR3 region has the DNA TGTGCCAGCAGCTTATCCCGGGGGGAATACTACAATGAGCAGTTCTTC. Protein: CASSLSRGEYYNEQFF.

The gene calls are TRBV5-1 and TRBJ2-1; D unclear. The CDR3 has 12 residues. Germline V gene data show CDR1 as SGHRS and CDR2 as YFSETQ. V was shortened by 3 bases and J by 10 bases, with 11 bases between the two germline ends. CDR3: CASSYPSYEQFF. The CDR3 DNA is TGCGCCAGCAGCTACCCATCCTACGAGCAGTTCTTC.

The V and J genes are TRBV24-1 and TRBJ2-2; D gene uncertain. With 2 bases removed from V and 0 bases from J, the gap between germline ends came to 3 bases. The CDR3 is made up of 14 amino acids. CDR1 and CDR2 (germline): KGHDR, SFDVKD. The CDR3 DNA reads TGTGCCACCAGTGATTCGGCGAACACCGGGGAGCTGTTTTTT. It encodes CATSDSANTGELFF.

This rearrangement joins TRBV7-2 to TRBJ2-1; D is uncertain. Germline V lookup: CDR1 SGHTA, CDR2 FQGNSA. There are 14 residues in the CDR3. The V end was cut by 5 bases, the J end by 5 bases, with 13 bases between. CDR3 coding DNA: TGTGCCAGCAGCCCCGGAGACTTTAACAATGAGCAGTTCTTC. This translates into CASSPGDFNNEQFF.

J is TRBJ2-6 and V is TRBV2; tentatively, D is TRBD2 (7 bases). Germline CDR1 is SNHLY and CDR2 is FYNNEI. V was clipped by 3 bases and J by 4 bases, with 13 bases between them. The CDR3 sequence is 16 residues long. The CDR3 sequence is CASSDRGAGGANVLTF. The CDR3 DNA follows: TGTGCCAGCAGTGACCGGGGGGCAGGCGGGGCCAACGTCCTGACTTTC.

The genes are TRBV29-1 and TRBJ2-3; 8 positions match TRBD2. There are 16 residues in the CDR3. V gave up 8 bases and J gave up 1 base; unmatched junction bases: 14. CDR1 and CDR2 (germline): SQVTM, ANQGSEA. The CDR3 protein is CSFVHGTSPGTDTQYF. DNA for the CDR3: TGCAGCTTCGTACACGGGACTAGTCCAGGCACAGATACGCAGTATTTT.

This chain joins TRBV2 and TRBJ1-1; TRBD1 is a possible D gene (6 bases). The V end lost 4 bases, the J end lost 1 base, and 13 bases lay between the germline ends. This CDR3 is built from 15 residues. From germline, CDR1 is SNHLY and CDR2 FYNNEI. CDR3 in DNA: TGTGCCAGCAGTGGGGGAGGGGGGCAGAACACTGAAGCTTTCTTT. It codes for CASSGGGGQNTEAFF.

This clonotype came up once. A far larger clone is one nucleotide away, so this likely arose from a read error. The chain has TRBV5-1 and TRBJ2-1; D perhaps matches TRBD2 (5 bases). The CDR3 runs to 13 residues. Germline V gives CDR1 SGHRS, CDR2 YFSETQ. Deletions cut 0 bases from V and 10 bases from J, with 11 bases between. This CDR3 is CASSLAGEYEQFF. CDR3 nucleotides: TGCGCCAGCAGCTTGGCCGGGGAATACGAGCAGTTCTTC.

This clonotype was seen only a few times. The chain recombines TRBV10-2 with TRBJ1-1; D may be TRBD1 (5 bases). CDR1 is WSHSY and CDR2 is SAAADI in the germline V gene. The CDR3 has 14 residues. The V and J ends lost 3 bases and 5 bases respectively, with 13 bases between them. The CDR3 sequence is CASSENGGLTEAFF. CDR3 coding DNA: TGCGCCAGCAGTGAAAACGGGGGATTGACTGAAGCTTTCTTT.

In nucleotides, the CDR3 is TGTGCCAGCAGTTCCTTAGGGTTACAGAGCACAGATACGCAGTATTTT. This codes for CASSSLGLQSTDTQYF. The chain uses TRBV12-3 or TRBV12-4 and TRBJ2-3; D call uncertain. The CDR3 is 16 residues long. V was cut by 4 bases and J by 0 bases, with 14 bases left in between.

V usage is TRBV5-1 and J usage is TRBJ1-4; no definite D call. The V end was cut by 2 bases, the J end by 3 bases, with 5 bases between. Germline V lookup: CDR1 SGHRS, CDR2 YFSETQ. CDR3 length: 13 amino acids. CDR3 loop: CASSFGPNEKLFF. The CDR3 nucleotides read TGCGCCAGCAGCTTCGGCCCTAATGAAAAACTGTTTTTT. Full variable domain (outside the CDR3, taken from reference TRBV5-1 and TRBJ1-4): KAGVTQTPRYLIKTRGQQVTLSCSPISGHRSVSWYQQTPGQGLQFLFEYFSETQRNKGNFPGRFSGRQFSNSRSEMNVSTLELGDSALYLCASSFGPNEKLFFGSGTQLSVL.

This clonotype occurred many times. The CDR3 DNA follows: TGTGCCAGCAGGTTCCGGCAGGCAGGGCGGGGTGAGCAGTTCTTC. Protein: CASRFRQAGRGEQFF. V gene TRBV2 combines with J gene TRBJ2-1; TRBD2 might be the D (6 bases). The CDR3 spans 15 residues. Germline CDR1 SNHLY, CDR2 FYNNEI. Trimming took 6 bases from V and 9 from J, leaving 21 bases between them.

This clonotype was observed at least ten times. The V and J genes are TRBV24-1 and TRBJ2-7; the D gene could be TRBD1 or TRBD2 (6 bases each). The CDR3 is 15 residues long. V was cut by 10 bases and J by 1 base, with 19 bases left in between. Germline loops: CDR1 KGHDR, CDR2 SFDVKD. CDR3 in DNA: TGTGCCACGAGAGGGGGGCTACCTATATCCTACGAGCAGTACTTC. The encoded protein is CATRGGLPISYEQYF.

The chain couples TRBV20-1 to TRBJ2-5; 10 bases are shared with TRBD2. There are 17 residues in the CDR3. Germline-derived CDR1 and CDR2 are DFQATT and SNEGSKA (reference sequence). V trimming: 0 bases; J trimming: 4 bases; junction bases outside the gene matches: 11. Written as DNA, the CDR3 is TGCAGTGCTAGAGAGGAAGCGGGGGGGCCTTTCTCAGAGACCCAGTACTTC. Amino acids: CSAREEAGGPFSETQYF.

The rearrangement links TRBV10-3 to TRBJ2-1, with TRBD2 matching over 11 bases. The length of the CDR3 is 18 residues. V lost 0 bases to trimming and J lost 0 bases; unmatched junction nucleotides: 4. The V gene's germline CDR1 is ENHRY and CDR2 SYGVKD. The CDR3 bases are TGTGCCATCAGTGAGTCTCTAGCGGGAGGTCTCTCCTACAATGAGCAGTTCTTC. Protein sequence: CAISESLAGGLSYNEQFF.

The V and J genes are TRBV25-1 and TRBJ1-2, with D possibly being TRBD1 (6 bases). Germline V gene lookup returns CDR1 MGHDK and CDR2 SYGVNS. This CDR3 is built from 14 residues. Trimming left V 5 bases short and J 6 bases short, with 16 bases between. CDR3 coding DNA: TGTGCCAGCAGTTCCACAGGGAGGTTAGATGGCTACACCTTC. This sequence encodes CASSSTGRLDGYTF.

The chain employs TRBV27 and TRBJ1-1, with TRBD1 matching 7 bases. The CDR3 runs 12 residues. Germline assignment: CDR1 MNHEY and CDR2 SMNVEV (reference sequence). With V trimmed by 6 bases and J by 12 bases, 10 bases remained unmatched. The CDR3 protein is CASSQQGSRTFF. The CDR3 nucleotides are TGTGCCAGCAGCCAACAGGGGAGTAGGACTTTCTTT.

The rearrangement links TRBV7-9 to TRBJ1-6; the match to TRBD1 covers 10 bases. The CDR3 spans 17 residues. J gave up 9 bases and V 5 bases, and 13 bases lay outside the gene matches. Per germline, CDR1 SEHNR and CDR2 FQNEAQ (reference sequence). CDR3 sequence reads: CASSQMGQGKLSSPLHF. The CDR3 nucleotides read TGTGCCAGCAGCCAAATGGGACAGGGGAAGCTAAGTTCACCCCTCCACTTT.

V and J are TRBV4-1 and TRBJ2-5, with D perhaps TRBD1 (5 bases). Trimming left V 1 base short and J 7 bases short, with 13 bases between. Germline V gene sequence: CDR1 MGHRA, CDR2 YSYEKL. There are 14 residues in the CDR3. The chain's CDR3 is CASSQVTGKGTQYF. In DNA, the CDR3 is TGCGCCAGCAGCCAAGTTACAGGCAAAGGGACCCAGTACTTC.

The chain uses TRBV7-9 and TRBJ1-2; D possibly corresponds to TRBD1 (6 bases). The CDR3 spans 12 residues. CDR1 SEHNR and CDR2 FQNEAQ come from the germline V gene (reference sequence). V was trimmed by 6 bases and J by 7 bases, leaving 12 bases between them. The CDR3 sequence is CASSRGGTGYTF. The DNA of the CDR3 is TGTGCCAGCAGTCGAGGGGGTACTGGCTACACCTTC.

This rearrangement joins TRBV29-1 to TRBJ2-4; D ambiguous. The J call is doubtful: the DNA matches TRBJ2-5 better. The length of the CDR3 is 13 residues. The V gene's germline CDR1 is SQVTM and CDR2 ANQGSEA. The CDR3 DNA follows: TGCAGCTTCCCCACAGCGCAAGGGGAGACCCAGTACTTC. This gives the protein CSFPTAQGETQYF.